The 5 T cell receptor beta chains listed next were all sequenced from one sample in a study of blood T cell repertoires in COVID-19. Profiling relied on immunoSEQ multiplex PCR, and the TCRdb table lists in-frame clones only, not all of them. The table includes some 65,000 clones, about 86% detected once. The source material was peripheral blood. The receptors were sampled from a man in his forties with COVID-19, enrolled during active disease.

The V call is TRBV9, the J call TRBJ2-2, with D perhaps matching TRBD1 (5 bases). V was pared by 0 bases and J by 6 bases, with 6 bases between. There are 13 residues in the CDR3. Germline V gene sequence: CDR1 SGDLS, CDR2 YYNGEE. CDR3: CASSVEGAGELFF. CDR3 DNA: TGTGCCAGCAGCGTAGAAGGGGCCGGGGAGCTGTTTTTT.

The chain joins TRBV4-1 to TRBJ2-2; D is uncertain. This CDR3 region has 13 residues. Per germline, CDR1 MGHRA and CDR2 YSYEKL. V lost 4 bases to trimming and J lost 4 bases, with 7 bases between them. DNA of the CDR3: TGCGCCAGCAGCCCGGCGGTCACCGGGGAGCTGTTTTTT. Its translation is CASSPAVTGELFF.

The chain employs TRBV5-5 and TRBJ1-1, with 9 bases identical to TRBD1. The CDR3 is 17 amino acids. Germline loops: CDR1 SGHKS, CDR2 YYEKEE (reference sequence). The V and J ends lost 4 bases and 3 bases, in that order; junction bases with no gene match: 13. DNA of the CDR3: TGTGCCAGCAGCGCGCCGGGACAGGGACTTTTGGACACTGAAGCTTTCTTT. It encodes CASSAPGQGLLDTEAFF.

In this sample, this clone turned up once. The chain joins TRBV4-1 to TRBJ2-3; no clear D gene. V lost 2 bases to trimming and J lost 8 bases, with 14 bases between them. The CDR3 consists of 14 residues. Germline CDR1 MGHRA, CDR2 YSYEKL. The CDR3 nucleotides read TGCGCCAGCAGCCAACCCGTGGTCGGTGGTACGCAGTATTTT. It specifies CASSQPVVGGTQYF.

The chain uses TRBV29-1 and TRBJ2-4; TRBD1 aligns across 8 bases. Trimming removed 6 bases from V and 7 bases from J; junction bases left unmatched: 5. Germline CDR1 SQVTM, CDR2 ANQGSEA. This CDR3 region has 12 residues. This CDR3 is CSVKTGDNIQYF. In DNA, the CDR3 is TGCAGCGTGAAGACAGGGGACAACATTCAGTACTTC.